Listed below are T cell receptor beta chains from one sample, sequenced in a study of T cell responses to AZD1222 COVID-19 vaccine. Sequenced by immunoSEQ multiplex PCR; TCRdb stores in-frame clones only, minus some. The table has about 150,000 clones, about nine tenths seen once; the top ten hold more than 3%. Source: peripheral blood, taken 28 days after the second AZD1222 dose. These receptors were collected from an adult who received the AZD1222 COVID-19 vaccine. CDR3s include the opening cysteine and the closing phenylalanine or tryptophan. Fields, in order: D gene, J gene, clone size, V gene, CDR3 protein, CDR3 DNA. D genes are given only for firm matches. Clone size is stated in some rows and not others, as once, few, many or a class when expanded.

NA,TRBJ2-7,few,TRBV30,CAWSVGGYEQYF,TGTGCCTGGAGTGTAGGGGGTTACGAGCAGTACTTC
TRBD1,TRBJ1-5,once,TRBV19,CASSIRTGLQPQHF,TGTGCCAGTAGTATAAGGACAGGGTTACAGCCCCAGCATTTT
TRBD2,TRBJ2-7,NA,TRBV10-3,CAISDSTSGGSYEQYF,TGTGCCATCAGTGATTCTACTAGCGGGGGCTCCTACGAGCAGTACTTC
NA,TRBJ1-5,NA,TRBV19,CASSIGQLINQPQHF,TGTGCCAGTAGTATCGGGCAGCTCATAAATCAGCCCCAGCATTTT
NA,TRBJ2-1,NA,TRBV6-5,CASTPGARNEQFF,TGTGCCAGCACCCCCGGAGCGAGGAATGAGCAGTTCTTC
NA,TRBJ1-1,once,TRBV30,CAWSSQGVTEAFF,TGTGCCTGGAGTTCACAGGGTGTCACTGAAGCTTTCTTT
TRBD2,TRBJ2-7,NA,TRBV19,CASSPTSGTYEQYF,TGTGCCAGTAGCCCGACTAGCGGCACCTACGAGCAGTACTTC
NA,TRBJ1-5,NA,TRBV6-6,CASRHGTDQPQHF,TGTGCCAGCAGACACGGGACGGATCAGCCCCAGCATTTT
NA,TRBJ2-6,NA,TRBV28,CASSLSEGRDFGANVLTF,TGTGCCAGCAGTTTATCAGAGGGCAGGGATTTTGGGGCCAACGTCCTGACTTTC
NA,TRBJ2-1,once,TRBV29-1,CSVDVAGAPTYNEQFF,TGCAGCGTTGATGTCGCGGGGGCCCCCACCTACAATGAGCAGTTCTTC
NA,TRBJ2-4,NA,TRBV5-3,CARSHLRGGVSKNIQYF,TGTGCCAGAAGCCACCTCCGGGGCGGTGTATCCAAAAACATTCAGTACTTC
NA,TRBJ2-1,NA,TRBV27,CASSKTYDNEQFF,TGTGCCAGCAGTAAGACTTACGACAATGAGCAGTTCTTC
NA,TRBJ1-5,NA,TRBV7-9,CASSLSGNQPQHF,TGTGCCAGCAGCTTATCTGGCAATCAGCCCCAGCATTTT
NA,TRBJ2-7,NA,TRBV2,CASSEAEQYF,TGTGCCAGCAGTGAAGCGGAGCAGTACTTC
TRBD2,TRBJ2-3,once,TRBV29-1,CSVEGTSGSTDTQYF,TGCAGCGTTGAAGGGACTAGCGGGAGTACAGATACGCAGTATTTT
NA,TRBJ1-5,NA,TRBV28,CASSFAREWTQTNQPQHF,TGTGCCAGCAGTTTTGCCCGAGAGTGGACACAAACAAATCAGCCCCAGCATTTT
TRBD1,TRBJ2-7,NA,TRBV2,CASSTGLGEQYF,TGTGCCAGTTCGACAGGGTTGGGGGAGCAGTACTTC
NA,TRBJ2-2,NA,TRBV11-2,CASSFRGGDRPGELFF,TGTGCCAGCAGCTTTCGAGGGGGAGACCGCCCCGGGGAGCTGTTTTTT
TRBD2,TRBJ2-6,NA,TRBV18,CASSPPWGGSGANVLTF,TGTGCCAGCTCCCCCCCATGGGGGGGGTCTGGGGCCAACGTCCTGACTTTC
NA,TRBJ1-2,NA,TRBV5-1,CASSLGRGEGYTF,TGCGCCAGCAGCTTGGGGAGGGGAGAAGGCTACACCTTC
NA,TRBJ2-2,NA,TRBV11-2,CASSLDRVAGELFF,TGTGCCAGCAGCCTGGACCGAGTGGCCGGGGAGCTGTTTTTT
NA,TRBJ2-4,NA,TRBV30,CAWSRGAITKNIQYF,TGTGCCTGGAGTCGAGGGGCCATAACCAAAAACATTCAGTACTTC
NA,TRBJ1-3,NA,TRBV18,CASSPLPSGRGNTIYF,TGTGCCAGCTCACCATTGCCAAGCGGGAGGGGAAACACCATATATTTT
NA,TRBJ2-7,NA,TRBV27,CADRRGSYEQYF,TGTGCAGATAGGAGGGGCTCCTACGAGCAGTACTTC
TRBD1,TRBJ2-5,NA,TRBV7-6,CASSPGQGHQETQYF,TGTGCCAGCAGCCCGGGACAGGGCCACCAAGAGACCCAGTACTTC
TRBD1,TRBJ2-1,once,TRBV7-2,CASSSRTGSSYNEQFF,TGTGCCAGCAGCTCTAGGACAGGGAGCTCCTACAATGAGCAGTTCTTC
TRBD2,TRBJ2-2,NA,TRBV6-6,CASSYGAGGLAGELFF,TGTGCCAGCAGTTACGGGGCGGGAGGGTTAGCCGGGGAGCTGTTTTTT
TRBD1,TRBJ2-5,NA,TRBV12-5,CASGRTGGLETQYF,TGTGCTAGTGGCCGGACAGGGGGCTTGGAGACCCAGTACTTC
NA,TRBJ1-3,NA,TRBV28,CASSSSGRGSGNTIYF,TGTGCCAGCAGTTCCTCCGGGAGGGGCTCTGGAAACACCATATATTTT
NA,TRBJ2-3,NA,TRBV10-2,CASRKHSGQTDTQYF,TGCGCCAGCAGGAAACATTCGGGACAAACAGATACGCAGTATTTT
NA,TRBJ2-2,NA,TRBV5-4,CASSPHAGELFF,TGTGCCAGCAGCCCCCATGCTGGGGAGCTGTTTTTT
NA,TRBJ1-1,NA,TRBV7-3,CASSRAGAGRTEAFF,TGTGCCAGCAGCCGGGCGGGGGCCGGACGGACTGAAGCTTTCTTT
NA,TRBJ2-5,NA,TRBV9,CASSVGLTHQETQYF,TGTGCCAGCAGCGTAGGATTGACCCACCAAGAGACCCAGTACTTC
NA,TRBJ1-1,NA,TRBV19,CASSPRERNTEAFF,TGTGCCAGTAGTCCCAGGGAACGGAACACTGAAGCTTTCTTT